This entry is about one T cell receptor (beta chain). The antigen it recognizes is unknown. Base quality data are lacking; no much larger clone is found one base away. Based on the germline V gene (reference sequence), the CDR1 and CDR2 sequences are SGHNT and YYREEE. Measured from the cysteine to the phenylalanine, the CDR3 is 16 residues long. Only the CDR3 part of the read is kept: 48 bases, read in frame from the first base. At the junction V is shortened by 1 base and J by 0 bases, with 10 bases in between. The CDR3 regions of human TCRbeta chains were analyzed by immunosequencing. In the authors' own workflow: TCRs in the repertoires were matched against a reference library of SARS-CoV-2-specific TCRs that had been generated with the MIRA antigen-specificity platform. Breadth was defined as the fraction of unique TCRs that were SARS-CoV-2-associated, and depth was defined as the fraction of total T cells that were SARS-CoV-2-associated. Using the MIRA data, every spike-specific TCR was mapped to the spike region that the TCR reacted to and assigned to either a CD4 or a CD8 class. Log10-transformed breadth and depth values were compared by one-way ANOVA with Sidak's multiple comparisons tests. In TCRdb, the immuneACCESS table is reduced to in-frame sequences with V and J assigned. These tables do not hold every clone; where another copy was compared, an unresolved V gene accounts for under half, and the others remain unexplained. That table furnishes V, J and clone size, whereas the DNA furnished D and trimming. This sample comprises some 170,000 clones, 70% to 90% of them detected only once. 1.5% to 2% of the sample rests with the top ten.

This entry is derived from a study of T cell responses to AZD1222 COVID-19 vaccine (dated by TCRdb to about 2021). In the study overall: AZD1222 recipients with second doses at about 4 weeks or about 12 weeks were pooled, because spike-specific TCR depth and breadth did not differ between schedules. Trial participants were enrolled by age into subgroups of 18-55, 56-69 and 70-plus years, and around 140, 26 and 57 TCR-sequenced participants, respectively, were included in these subgroups. A total of around 240 trial participants underwent TCR sequencing, of whom 200 to 220 had received two doses of AZD1222 and some 25 had received two doses of the MenACWY control vaccine. What the research found in general, with its limitations: The 56-69-year group was small, and its depth increase did not reach significance, likely because of low power. Reportedly, close to half of the unique spike-specific TCRs recognized epitopes lying outside the regions that are mutated in the B.1.351 and B.1.1.7 variants. A significant rise in spike-specific TCR breadth and depth was observed after two AZD1222 doses relative to day 0 and relative to MenACWY recipients. Conclusions about previously exposed vaccinees were limited because only a handful of AZD1222 recipients were SARS-CoV-2 seropositive at baseline. Because no day 14 peak-response samples were available, the repertoires could be characterized only after the peak T cell response. Most participants were white British and females outnumbered males, and the authors suggested that clonal diversity may have been underestimated. CD4 TCRs associated with the vaccine covered the entire spike protein, and the dominant responses were in regions 160-218 and 743-854.

This sample's time point label indicates: baseline before first vaccination. Vaccinee samples were obtained from the UK trials COV001 and COV002, which included a single-blind randomized controlled phase 2/3 trial of AZD1222 (ChAdOx1 nCoV-19) in healthy adults. For TCRbeta chain sequencing, PBMC samples were collected from trial participants at day 0 and at day 28 after the second dose. This receptor chain uses TRBV5-4 and TRBJ2-2; the D gene assignment is ambiguous. This clonotype was sampled from an adult in good health. This sample comprised peripheral blood, obtained on day 0 of AZD1222 vaccination. The DNA sequence follows: TGTGCCAGCAGCTTGCGCCTGTTGGCGAACACCGGGGAGCTGTTTTTT. It encodes CASSLRLLANTGELFF.